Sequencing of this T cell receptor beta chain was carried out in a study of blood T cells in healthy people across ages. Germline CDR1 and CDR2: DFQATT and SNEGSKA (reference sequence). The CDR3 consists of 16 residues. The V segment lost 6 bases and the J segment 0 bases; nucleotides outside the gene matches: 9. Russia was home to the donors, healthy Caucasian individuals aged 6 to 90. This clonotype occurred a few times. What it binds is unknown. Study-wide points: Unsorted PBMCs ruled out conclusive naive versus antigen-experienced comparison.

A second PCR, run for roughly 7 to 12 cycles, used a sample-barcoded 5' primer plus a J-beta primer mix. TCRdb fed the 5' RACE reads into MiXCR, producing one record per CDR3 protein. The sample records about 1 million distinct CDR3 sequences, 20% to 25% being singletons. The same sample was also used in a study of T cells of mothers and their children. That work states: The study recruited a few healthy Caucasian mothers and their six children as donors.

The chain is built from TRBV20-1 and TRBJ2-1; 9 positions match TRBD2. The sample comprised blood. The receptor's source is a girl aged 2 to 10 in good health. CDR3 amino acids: CSAKVLAGPSYNEQFF. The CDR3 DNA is TGCAGTGCAAAGGTCCTAGCGGGACCCTCCTACAATGAGCAGTTCTTC.